The 11 T cell receptor beta chains listed next were all sequenced from one sample in a study of cytomegalovirus exposure and HLA in healthy donors. The PCR was carried out with 60 Vbeta primers and 13 Jbeta primers. Here immunoSEQ multiplex PCR was the method, and the copy in TCRdb shows in-frame clones only, minus some. The table shows roughly 160,000 clones, with 75% to 80% occurring only once. Sequenced material: PBMCs. The origin of the receptors is a man aged 45-65 years in good health and CMV-seropositive.

This clone was observed once. This chain links TRBV27 with TRBJ2-7, with 7 bases fitting TRBD1. Trimming cost V 5 bases and J 2 bases; bases outside gene matches: 3. CDR1 and CDR2 from the germline V gene are MNHEY and SMNVEV (reference sequence). This CDR3 is 13 amino acids long. CDR3 bases: TGTGCCAGCAGTGGGGACAGTACCTACGAGCAGTACTTC. It translates to CASSGDSTYEQYF.

J is TRBJ1-1 and V is TRBV2; D unresolved. Germline values: CDR1 SNHLY, CDR2 FYNNEI. The CDR3 contains 15 residues. V was cut by 3 bases and J by 8 bases, with 19 bases left in between. The CDR3: CASSDRMEGKLEAFF. The CDR3 DNA is TGTGCCAGCAGTGACCGGATGGAGGGTAAACTAGAAGCTTTCTTT.

This chain links TRBV10-2 with TRBJ2-1, with 8 bases aligning to TRBD1. The trim removed 0 bases at V and 5 bases at J, leaving 3 bases unmatched. CDR3 length: 15 residues. CDR1 and CDR2 (germline): WSHSY, SAAADI. CDR3 sequence reads: CASSESGTGNNEQFF. The CDR3 DNA sequence: TGCGCCAGCAGTGAGTCAGGGACAGGAAACAATGAGCAGTTCTTC.

This rearrangement joins TRBV18 to TRBJ2-1, with a weak D call TRBD2 (5 bases). This CDR3 spans 11 amino acids. Trimming shortened V by 2 bases and J by 10 bases, and 6 bases separated the two germline ends. Germline V gene data show CDR1 as KGHSH and CDR2 as LQKENI. The CDR3 DNA reads as TGTGCCAGCTCACCAGGGGAGGAGCAGTTCTTC. Translation gives CASSPGEEQFF.

J is TRBJ2-3 and V is TRBV28; 12 bases are shared with TRBD1. Germline CDR1 MDHEN, CDR2 SYDVKM. J was trimmed by 6 bases and V by 6 bases; bases with no gene match: 19. The CDR3 loop spans 19 amino acids. The CDR3 loop reads CASSSWDRGPRWGWDTQYF. CDR3 DNA sequence: TGTGCCAGCAGCTCGTGGGACAGGGGGCCTCGATGGGGCTGGGATACGCAGTATTTT.

This clone was detected a few times. V is TRBV28 and J is TRBJ1-5; tentatively, D is TRBD1 (6 bases). The CDR3 is 12 residues long. Germline V gene data show CDR1 as MDHEN and CDR2 as SYDVKM. Trimming stripped 8 bases from V and 4 bases from J, with 9 bases between. The CDR3 spells CASSQGNQPQHF. CDR3 in DNA: TGTGCCAGCTCTCAGGGGAATCAGCCCCAGCATTTT.

V is TRBV21-1 and J is TRBJ1-5; TRBD1 is the table's D call, not checked against the DNA. TRBV21-1 corresponds to a pseudogene. The CDR3 runs to 19 residues. The CDR3 here is CASSKEVLDRPRRNQPQHF. CDR3 nucleotide sequence: TGTGCCAGCAGCAAAGAAGTATTGGACAGGCCACGACGAAATCAGCCCCAGCATTTT.

This clone was picked up one time. The chain is built from TRBV6-5 and TRBJ1-2; 8 nucleotides match TRBD1. This CDR3 has 12 amino acids. CDR1 and CDR2 (germline): MNHEY, SVGAGI. V trimming: 5 bases; J trimming: 8 bases; junction bases outside the gene matches: 4. DNA of the CDR3: TGTGCCAGCAGTCAGGGGGCTGAGGGCTACACCTTC. The encoded protein is CASSQGAEGYTF.

The rearrangement uses TRBV5-1 and TRBJ2-7; perhaps TRBD1 as D (6 bases). CDR1 is SGHRS and CDR2 is YFSETQ in the germline V gene. The CDR3 spans 16 residues. Trimming shortened V by 4 bases and J by 0 bases, and 17 bases separated the two germline ends. CDR3 amino acids: CASSPRDTDLSYEQYF. The CDR3, as DNA: TGCGCCAGCAGCCCAAGGGACACAGACCTCTCCTACGAGCAGTACTTC. Based on the CDR3 plus reference TRBV5-1 and TRBJ2-7, the full variable domain is KAGVTQTPRYLIKTRGQQVTLSCSPISGHRSVSWYQQTPGQGLQFLFEYFSETQRNKGNFPGRFSGRQFSNSRSEMNVSTLELGDSALYLCASSPRDTDLSYEQYFGPGTRLTVT.

This clone has only a few counts. The chain joins TRBV18 to TRBJ1-2; no definite D call. Trimming left V 5 bases short and J 7 bases short, with 17 bases between. The length of the CDR3 is 14 residues. Germline CDR1 and CDR2: KGHSH and LQKENI. The CDR3 sequence is CASSAGREVPGYTF. In nucleotides, the CDR3 is TGTGCCAGCTCAGCGGGCCGGGAGGTCCCTGGCTACACCTTC.

The chain combines TRBV2 with TRBJ1-5; tentatively, D is TRBD1 (6 bases). The CDR3 extends over 14 amino acids. Germline CDR1 SNHLY, CDR2 FYNNEI. V shed 9 bases and J shed 5 bases, with 17 bases lying between them. The CDR3 protein is CASSPRTDYQPQHF. As DNA, the CDR3 is TGTGCCAGTTCTCCTCGGACAGATTATCAGCCCCAGCATTTT. Full variable domain (missing parts from reference TRBV2 and TRBJ1-5): EPEVTQTPSHQVTQMGQEVILRCVPISNHLYFYWYRQILGQKVEFLVSFYNNEISEKSEIFDDQFSVERPDGSNFTLKIRSTKLEDSAMYFCASSPRTDYQPQHFGDGTRLSIL.